These 9 T cell receptor beta chains share one sample of origin, sequenced in a study of identical twins (dated by TCRdb to the mid-2010s). The library was obtained by 5' RACE. The data were produced on an Illumina HiSeq 2000. TCRdb trimmed the raw reads at Q25, called clones with MiXCR and kept productive beta chains. Under each unique CDR3 protein, matching rows form one entry showing the most common genes and DNA. This sample has hundreds of thousands of distinct CDR3 sequences in its table, and roughly 12% of those were observed once. The ten largest clones capture roughly 1.5% of the sample. These same data were also listed under a study on yellow fever vaccine responses in identical twins.

Sample: PBMCs. The receptors were sampled from a woman aged 18-29 years in good health.

The rearrangement joins TRBV28 to TRBJ2-1; 11 bases agree with TRBD2. From germline, CDR1 is MDHEN and CDR2 SYDVKM. J was trimmed by 5 bases and V by 3 bases; bases with no gene match: 6. There are 16 residues in the CDR3. The CDR3 loop is CASSFLTSGRNNEQFF. The CDR3 DNA follows: TGTGCCAGCAGTTTTCTTACTAGCGGGAGAAACAATGAGCAGTTCTTC.

This clonotype was detected only a few times. This chain uses TRBV5-1 with TRBJ2-4, with D maybe TRBD2 (6 bases). Germline-derived CDR1 and CDR2 are SGHRS and YFSETQ. The CDR3 contains 13 residues. V gave up 4 bases and J gave up 7 bases, with 12 bases separating them. CDR3: CASSPDAGNIQYF. The CDR3, as DNA: TGCGCCAGCAGCCCGGACGCGGGGAACATTCAGTACTTC.

This clonotype came up a few times. The chain combines TRBV29-1 with TRBJ2-3; 7 nucleotides line up with TRBD1. CDR1 SQVTM and CDR2 ANQGSEA come from the germline V gene. V shed 8 bases, J shed 4 bases, and the junction held 6 bases outside the gene matches. The CDR3 loop spans 12 amino acids. The CDR3 bases are TGCAGCACTCTTACAGGGGCAGATACGCAGTATTTT. Translated: CSTLTGADTQYF.

This clonotype was counted a few times. The chain is built from TRBV15 and TRBJ2-5, with D possibly matching TRBD2 (7 bases). V was clipped by 4 bases and J by 5 bases, with 14 bases between them. The CDR3 runs 14 residues. Germline V CDR1 and CDR2: LNHNV, YYDKDF (reference sequence). The CDR3 nucleotides read TGTGCCACCAGCAAAGGGGGGGCCTGGGAGACCCAGTACTTC. Translation: CATSKGGAWETQYF.

As DNA, the CDR3 is TGTGCCAGCAGCCTACTAGCGGGGACCAAGGAGCAGTACTTC. As protein: CASSLLAGTKEQYF. This chain links TRBV7-2 with TRBJ2-7; 10 bases match TRBD2. The junction had 8 bases not matched to a gene; V was cut back by 5 bases and J by 7 bases. The CDR3 is 14 amino acids. Germline V CDR1 and CDR2: SGHTA, FQGNSA.

This clonotype occurred once. The chain joins TRBV5-4 to TRBJ2-3, with 8 bases fitting TRBD2. The CDR3 has 14 amino acids. V lost 6 bases and J lost 2; bases outside the gene matches: 5. Germline lookup yields CDR1 SGHNT and CDR2 YYREEE (reference sequence). The chain's CDR3 is CASIRRGDTDTQYF. The CDR3 nucleotides read TGTGCCAGCATAAGGCGGGGGGACACAGATACGCAGTATTTT.

V and J are TRBV24-1 and TRBJ2-1, with D possibly being TRBD1 (7 bases). Trimming cost V 4 bases and J 8 bases, with 14 bases left between them. This CDR3 contains 14 residues. CDR1 and CDR2 (germline): KGHDR, SFDVKD. The CDR3 coding sequence is TGTGCCACCAGTGAATACAGGGGAGGCCATGAGCAGTTCTTC. Translation: CATSEYRGGHEQFF.

The chain employs TRBV7-2 and TRBJ1-1, with a weak D call TRBD1 (6 bases). Trimming shortened V by 5 bases and J by 8 bases, and 21 bases separated the two germline ends. Germline CDR1 and CDR2: SGHTA and FQGNSA. The CDR3 consists of 15 residues. The CDR3 loop is CASSPIAGGGPEAFF. In DNA form, the CDR3 reads TGTGCCAGCAGCCCCATCGCTGGGGGGGGGCCCGAAGCTTTCTTT.

In this sample, this clonotype turned up many times. V usage is TRBV19 and J usage is TRBJ1-5; perhaps TRBD1 as D (5 bases). The CDR3 covers 13 residues. The ends were cut back, 4 bases at V and 4 bases at J, with 8 bases in the middle. Germline values: CDR1 LNHDA, CDR2 SQIVND (reference sequence). The CDR3 sequence is CASSTDRNQPQHF. The CDR3 coding sequence is TGTGCCAGTAGTACAGACAGAAATCAGCCCCAGCATTTT.